This T cell receptor beta chain was identified in a study of neurological immune-mediated disorders. This clonotype was seen ten or more times. Trimming removed 8 bases at V and 0 bases at J, with 7 bases between. CDR3 length: 12 residues. Germline loops: CDR1 MDHEN, CDR2 SYDVKM. TCRdb independently ran MiXCR on the 5' RACE reads; one entry per CDR3 protein. Seen here are some 80,000 distinct CDR3 sequences, about 4% observed once, and the top ten hold 5% to 6%. Time point in this sample: longitudinal time-point 3. The chain employs TRBV28 and TRBJ1-1, with D uncertain. The sample comprised PBMCs. The sequence was collected from a woman aged 55-70 years with multiple sclerosis. The CDR3, as DNA: TGTGCCAGCTGGTCTTTGAACACTGAAGCTTTCTTT. The encoded protein is CASWSLNTEAFF.